Here is one T cell receptor beta chain with its context. No antigen is known for it. During the collection period, no donor immune events like infections were recorded. This specimen belongs to a study of identifying expanded T cells in peripheral blood. Findings and limits, study-wide: Differentially abundant clones: around 1.2 between replicates, approximately 15 at roughly 13 days, over 18 at four. Across healthy donors, higher total template counts meant significantly greater approximately two-week count variance.

The V gene's germline CDR1 is LNHNV and CDR2 YYDKDF (reference sequence). Trimming stripped 0 bases from V and 1 base from J, with 9 bases between. The CDR3 loop spans 15 amino acids. Clones were read by immunoSEQ multiplex PCR, and TCRdb kept only the in-frame ones, dropping some. Of over 100,000 clones listed, less than 90% are singletons. The chain recombines TRBV15 with TRBJ2-5, with D unresolved. The sequencing input was blood. The receptor was isolated from a person between 18 and 75 years old in good health. The CDR3 DNA sequence: TGTGCCACCAGCAGAGATCTTAGCAGCCAAGAGACCCAGTACTTC. Translating it yields CATSRDLSSQETQYF.